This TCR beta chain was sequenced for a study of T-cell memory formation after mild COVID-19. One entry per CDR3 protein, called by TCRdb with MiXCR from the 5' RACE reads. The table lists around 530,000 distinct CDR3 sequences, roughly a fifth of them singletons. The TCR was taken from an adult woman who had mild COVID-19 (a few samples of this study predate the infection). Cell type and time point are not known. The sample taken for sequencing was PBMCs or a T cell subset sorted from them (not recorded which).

In DNA form, the CDR3 reads TGCGCCAGCAGCCAAGCACAGCTCGCGAACACCGGGGAGCTGTTTTTT. Protein product: CASSQAQLANTGELFF. V and J are TRBV4-1 and TRBJ2-2; no clear D. The germline V gene has CDR1 MGHRA and CDR2 YSYEKL. This CDR3 has 16 residues. V was shortened by 1 base and J by 0 bases, with 9 bases between the two germline ends.